These T cell receptor beta chains were read from a single sample in a study of shared clonotypes between healthy human individuals. Profiled with immunoSEQ multiplex PCR; TCRdb holds only in-frame clones, not every one. This table has roughly 400,000 clones, just over 95% appearing once. The sample was memory CD8+ T cells sorted from blood. The receptors were gathered from a man aged 30-40 years in good health. The CDR3 runs from the conserved cysteine through the conserved F or W. The D gene is left open where the match is weak. Size is omitted from some rows. Given values are once, few, many or a class for expanded clones.

abundance	v_gene	d_gene	j_gene	CDR3nt	CDR3aa
-	TRBV7-9	-	TRBJ2-4	TGTGCCAGCAGCTTAGCTCCTGGAAGCATTCAGTACTTC	CASSLAPGSIQYF
-	TRBV11-2	-	TRBJ2-5	TGTGCCAGCAGCTTTGAGTATGAGACCCAGTACTTC	CASSFEYETQYF
-	TRBV5-1	-	TRBJ2-2	TGCGCCAGCAGCTTGGATGTAGGGACTAACACCGGGGAGCTGTTTTTT	CASSLDVGTNTGELFF
-	TRBV5-8	TRBD1	TRBJ1-2	TGTGCCAGCAGCTTCCGGGACAGGGCTTATGGCTACACCTTC	CASSFRDRAYGYTF
-	TRBV6-6	-	TRBJ1-3	TGTGCCAGCAGTCCCCTAGACTCTGGAAACACCATATATTTT	CASSPLDSGNTIYF
-	TRBV6-5	-	TRBJ2-1	TGTGCCAGCAGTTACGGAGTGGGGGGAGGCAATGAGCAGTTCTTC	CASSYGVGGGNEQFF
-	TRBV30	TRBD1	TRBJ2-5	TGTGCCTGGAGTTTGTGGCGGGACAGGCCAGACCAAGAGACCCAGTACTTC	CAWSLWRDRPDQETQYF
-	TRBV7-9	-	TRBJ2-3	TGTGCCAGCAGCCTAGCAGATACGCAGTATTTT	CASSLADTQYF
-	TRBV30	-	TRBJ2-7	TGTGCCTGGAGTCTGGGGGCGGGGGAGCAGTACTTC	CAWSLGAGEQYF
-	TRBV9	-	TRBJ2-5	TGTGCCAGCAGCGTAAGTGTTCAAGAGACCCAGTACTTC	CASSVSVQETQYF
-	TRBV20-1	-	TRBJ1-2	TGCAGTGCGGCCCAGGGTTATGGCTACACCTTC	CSAAQGYGYTF
-	TRBV5-4	TRBD1	TRBJ2-5	TGTGCCAGCAGCCTGACAGGGGCCACAAAGGAGACCCAGTACTTC	CASSLTGATKETQYF
-	TRBV5-4	-	TRBJ2-5	TGTGCCAGCAGCCCCACTCTAGGTAGGGGGGAGACCCAGTACTTC	CASSPTLGRGETQYF
-	TRBV5-1	-	TRBJ2-7	TGCGCCAGCAGCCTCCCGGACTACTACTACGAGCAGTACTTC	CASSLPDYYYEQYF
once	TRBV5-6	TRBD1	TRBJ1-5	TGTGCCAGCAGCTTGGGAACCGGGACAGGGACTTGGCAGCCCCAGCATTTT	CASSLGTGTGTWQPQHF
-	TRBV6-6	TRBD1	TRBJ1-5	TGTGCCAGCACCGGGACAGCCCCCGGTAGCAATCAGCCCCAGCATTTT	CASTGTAPGSNQPQHF
-	TRBV30	-	TRBJ2-3	TGTGCCTGGAGTTTTTCTTGGGACACCCACACAGATACGCAGTATTTT	CAWSFSWDTHTDTQYF
once	TRBV7-9	-	TRBJ1-2	TGTGCCAGCAGCTCGACAGGCTACACCTTC	CASSSTGYTF
-	TRBV4-1	TRBD1	TRBJ1-3	TGCGCCAGCAGCCCCCCAGGGGGGGGCGGTTGGACATCTGGAAACACCATATATTTT	CASSPPGGGGWTSGNTIYF
-	TRBV15	-	TRBJ1-3	TGTGCCACCAGCACGGGCTCTGGAAACACCATATATTTT	CATSTGSGNTIYF
-	TRBV28	-	TRBJ1-1	TGTGCCAGCAGGAGGGGGGTTGAAGCTTTCTTT	CASRRGVEAFF
-	TRBV19	-	TRBJ2-7	TGTGCCAGTAGTATAGGGGGTCCTGCCTACGAGCAGTACTTC	CASSIGGPAYEQYF
-	TRBV5-1	TRBD1	TRBJ2-3	TGCGCCAGCAGCTTGTTGACAGGGGGTAATCCTAGCACAGATACGCAGTATTTT	CASSLLTGGNPSTDTQYF
-	TRBV6-1	TRBD2	TRBJ2-7	TGTGCCAGCAGGACTAGCGGGAGGGCCTACGAGCAGTACTTC	CASRTSGRAYEQYF
-	TRBV14	TRBD1	TRBJ1-1	TGTGCCAGCAGCCAGGGACAGGGCACTGAAGCTTTCTTT	CASSQGQGTEAFF
-	TRBV27	-	TRBJ1-1	TGTGCCAGCAGTTTATCTCGAGCCATAAGGGGGAACACTGAAGCTTTCTTT	CASSLSRAIRGNTEAFF
-	TRBV11-2	TRBD1	TRBJ1-1	TGTGCCAGCAGCTTATCGGGACAGGAGTTCACTGAAGCTTTCTTT	CASSLSGQEFTEAFF
-	TRBV7-9	TRBD1	TRBJ1-4	TGTGCCAGCAGCCCCCAAGAGGGACAGGGGAGGGAAAAACTGTTTTTT	CASSPQEGQGREKLFF
-	TRBV11-2	TRBD1	TRBJ1-1	TGTGCCAGCAGCGCCGGGACAGGGGACGGTGAAGCTTTCTTT	CASSAGTGDGEAFF
-	TRBV30	-	TRBJ2-3	TGTGCCTGGAGTGTAGGAGCCGCCGCCACAGATACGCAGTATTTT	CAWSVGAAATDTQYF
-	TRBV18	TRBD2	TRBJ2-5	TGTGCCAGCTCCCGGGGACTATACCTCCAAGAGACCCAGTACTTC	CASSRGLYLQETQYF
once	TRBV6-1	-	TRBJ2-7	TGTGCCAGCATGGGGCTCTACCGCTCCTACGAGCAGTACTTC	CASMGLYRSYEQYF
once	TRBV11-2	-	TRBJ2-5	TGTGCCAGCAGCTTTAGGGGGCAAGAGACCCAGTACTTC	CASSFRGQETQYF
-	TRBV19	TRBD1	TRBJ1-5	TGTGCCAGTAGTCCCCGGGACAGGGGTTACCAGCCCCAGCATTTT	CASSPRDRGYQPQHF
-	TRBV28	-	TRBJ1-5	TGTGCCAGCAGTCCCGGACACCTTAGCAATCAGCCCCAGCATTTT	CASSPGHLSNQPQHF
-	TRBV6-5	-	TRBJ2-7	TGTGCCAGCGGGACAACCTACGAGCAGTACTTC	CASGTTYEQYF
-	TRBV15	-	TRBJ2-3	TGTGCCACCAGCAGAGATCCCCGTCCTAGCACAGATACGCAGTATTTT	CATSRDPRPSTDTQYF
-	TRBV5-4	-	TRBJ1-1	TGTGCCAGCAGCCACAAGGACACTGAAGCTTTCTTT	CASSHKDTEAFF
-	TRBV7-9	TRBD2	TRBJ2-1	TGTGCCAGCAGTCCGAGCGGGAGTGGGAATGAGCAGTTCTTC	CASSPSGSGNEQFF
-	TRBV5-1	TRBD2	TRBJ2-7	TGCGCCAGCAGCTTGTCTTCCGGGACTAGCGCTACCTACGAGCAGTACTTC	CASSLSSGTSATYEQYF
-	TRBV7-4	-	TRBJ2-6	TGTGCCAGCAGCTTATCGGACTCTGGGGCCAACGTCCTGACTTTC	CASSLSDSGANVLTF
-	TRBV2	-	TRBJ2-5	TGTGCCAGCAGGGAGACAGCCCGCGAGACCCAGTACTTC	CASRETARETQYF
-	TRBV18	-	TRBJ2-7	TGTGCCAGCTCACGTTCCAGGGATCCCTACGAGCAGTACTTC	CASSRSRDPYEQYF
-	TRBV13	TRBD1	TRBJ2-6	TGTGCCAGCAGCCCAGGGGGTATACCATTCTCTGGGGCCAACGTCCTGACTTTC	CASSPGGIPFSGANVLTF
-	TRBV20-1	TRBD2	TRBJ2-1	TGCAGTGCACCCGGACTAGCGGGGCAGTTCTTC	CSAPGLAGQFF
-	TRBV7-9	TRBD2	TRBJ2-7	TGTGCCAGCAGCTCTTCGACTAGCGGGAGCCGCGAGCAGTACTTC	CASSSSTSGSREQYF
-	TRBV9	TRBD2	TRBJ2-2	TGTGCCAGCAGCGCCCGAGCGGGGACCGGGGAGCTGTTTTTT	CASSARAGTGELFF
-	TRBV6-5	-	TRBJ1-2	TGTGCCAGCAGCCGCGGGGACTATGGCTACACCTTC	CASSRGDYGYTF
-	TRBV19	TRBD1	TRBJ1-5	TGTGCCAGCAGTTGGGACAGCCTCAATCAGCCCCAGCATTTT	CASSWDSLNQPQHF
-	TRBV25-1	-	TRBJ2-5	TGTGCCAGCACCCCAGGGGCGAGGGAGGAGACCCAGTACTTC	CASTPGAREETQYF
-	TRBV11-1	TRBD2	TRBJ2-7	TGTGCCAGCAGAAAGCGGGGCTACGAGCAGTACTTC	CASRKRGYEQYF
-	TRBV5-1	TRBD1	TRBJ2-7	TGCGCCAGCAGCTCGACCGGGACAGGGTCCTACGAGCAGTACTTC	CASSSTGTGSYEQYF
-	TRBV6-6	-	TRBJ2-5	TGTGCCAGCAGTCCACCCCCCGCCCAGTACTTC	CASSPPPAQYF
-	TRBV6-6	-	TRBJ2-5	TGTGCCAGCAGTTATACCTCTGACTTGTACCAAGAGACCCAGTACTTC	CASSYTSDLYQETQYF
-	TRBV13	-	TRBJ2-7	TGTGCCAGCAGCCCGAACCCCGACACCTACGAGCAGTACTTC	CASSPNPDTYEQYF
-	TRBV28	-	TRBJ1-5	TGTGCCAGCAGTTGGGACAGCAATCAGCCCCAGCATTTT	CASSWDSNQPQHF
-	TRBV18	-	TRBJ2-7	TGTGCCAGCTCACTGGACAGATTTAAAACCTACGAGCAGTACTTC	CASSLDRFKTYEQYF